The text below deals with one T cell receptor beta chain. Its antigen is as yet unknown. This sample is drawn from a study of response to subunit inactivated influenza vaccine. From the RT-PCR reads, TCRdb called clonotypes with MiXCR, one entry per CDR3 protein. The table records more than 200,000 distinct CDR3 sequences, over 9% of them present only once. V was cut by 1 base and J by 9 bases, with 16 bases left in between. Germline V CDR1 and CDR2: SEHNR, FQNEAQ (reference sequence). The CDR3 covers 15 residues. Study-wide points: The authors proposed limited new T cell recruitment per seasonal influenza vaccination.

The sequencing used non-naive T cells sorted from PBMCs, collected approximately 15 days before vaccination. The chain uses TRBV7-9 and TRBJ2-1; TRBD1 might be the D (6 bases). This receptor was identified in a middle-aged man who received an inactivated influenza vaccine. The CDR3 loop reads CASSLEQGKISEQFF. CDR3 nucleotides: TGTGCCAGCAGCTTAGAACAGGGAAAGATAAGTGAGCAGTTCTTC.